Sequencing of this T cell receptor (beta chain) was carried out in a study of T cells in localized non-small cell lung cancer. Overall study results and limits: There were a median roughly 60 of the top 100 tumor clones appearing in adjacent lung. Heterogeneity remains possible because sequencing was limited to only one tumor region. Overall survival was longer when the density of T cells in the blood was higher.

Germline CDR1 and CDR2: SGHTA and FQGNSA. CDR3 length equals 15 residues. Trimming removed 2 bases from V and 1 base from J, with 9 bases in between. The count of this clone is one. The antigen remains undetermined. Assay: immunoSEQ multiplex PCR; the TCRdb copy retains only in-frame clones and omits some. The table has 25,000 to 30,000 clones, 88% seen once. The clonotype comes from a female donor of 60 years or more with stage III squamous cell lung carcinoma. The sequencing used peripheral blood, collected before any cancer treatment. The rearrangement joins TRBV7-2 to TRBJ1-5, with a possible D match to TRBD1 (5 bases). The CDR3 nucleotides read TGTGCCAGCAGCTTACAGGGTGGGAGCAATCAGCCCCAGCATTTT. As protein: CASSLQGGSNQPQHF.